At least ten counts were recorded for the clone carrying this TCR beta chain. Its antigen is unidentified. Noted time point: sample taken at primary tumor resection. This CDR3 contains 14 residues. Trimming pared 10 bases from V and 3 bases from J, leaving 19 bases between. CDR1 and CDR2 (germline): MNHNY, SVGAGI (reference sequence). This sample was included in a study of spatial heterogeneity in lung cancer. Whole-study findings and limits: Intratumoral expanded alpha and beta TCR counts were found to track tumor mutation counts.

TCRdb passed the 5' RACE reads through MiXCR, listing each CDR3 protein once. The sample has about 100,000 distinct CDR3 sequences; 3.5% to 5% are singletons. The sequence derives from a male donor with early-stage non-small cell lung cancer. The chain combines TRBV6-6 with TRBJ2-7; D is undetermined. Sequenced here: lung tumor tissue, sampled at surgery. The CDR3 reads CATTKDTENYEQYF. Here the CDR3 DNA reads TGTGCCACCACGAAGGATACAGAAAACTACGAGCAGTACTTC.